Listed here are 5 T cell receptor beta chains from one sample, sequenced in a study of T-cell reconstitution after alpha-beta-depleted transplantation in children. This sample's TCRbeta library carried unique molecular identifier barcodes. TCRdb processed the PCR reads anew with MiXCR; each CDR3 protein has one entry. In the table there are around 440,000 distinct CDR3 sequences, roughly a tenth of which are singletons. Sequences were derived from PBMCs, sampled before TCRalphabeta/CD19-depleted stem cell transplant. The receptors stem from a child under 10 years old with inherited bone marrow failure, due to receive a stem cell transplant.

This clonotype was recorded at least ten times. The CDR3: CSVERGEAFF. The DNA of the CDR3 is TGCAGCGTTGAACGAGGTGAAGCTTTCTTT. The V and J genes are TRBV29-1 and TRBJ1-1; D call uncertain. V was cut by 2 bases and J by 7 bases, with 5 bases left in between. The germline CDR1 and CDR2 sequences are SQVTM and ANQGSEA. The CDR3 has 10 amino acids.

This clonotype appeared many times. The rearrangement uses TRBV10-3 and TRBJ2-1; 8 bases align to TRBD2. The germline V gene has CDR1 ENHRY and CDR2 SYGVKD. V lost 4 bases, J lost 4 bases, and 3 bases stayed unmatched. This CDR3 region has 14 residues. Here the CDR3 reads CAISGTSFYNEQFF. The CDR3 DNA reads as TGTGCCATCAGTGGGACTAGCTTTTACAATGAGCAGTTCTTC.

This clonotype has at least ten counts. V and J are TRBV12-3 or TRBV12-4 and TRBJ2-7, with D perhaps matching TRBD2 (5 bases). V was cut by 5 bases and J by 5 bases, with 16 bases left in between. CDR3 size: 14 residues. The CDR3 DNA sequence: TGTGCCAGCAGTGACGGAGTGGGGAGACACGAGCAGTACTTC. Protein sequence: CASSDGVGRHEQYF.

In its sample, this clonotype was seen many times. This sequence joins TRBV11-2 and TRBJ1-2; possible D gene TRBD1, 6 bases. V was pared by 5 bases and J by 8 bases, with 18 bases between. Germline V gene lookup returns CDR1 SGHAT and CDR2 FQNNGV. CDR3 size: 14 residues. The chain's CDR3 is CASSPALGAGGYTF. For the CDR3, the DNA is TGTGCCAGCAGCCCCGCTTTGGGGGCGGGCGGCTACACCTTC. The whole variable domain, remainder taken from reference TRBV11-2 and TRBJ1-2, is EAGVAQSPRYKIIEKRQSVAFWCNPISGHATLYWYQQILGQGPKLLIQFQNNGVVDDSQLPKDRFSAERLKGVDSTLKIQPAKLEDSAVYLCASSPALGAGGYTFGSGTRLTVV.

This clonotype was detected ten times or more. The V call is TRBV15, the J call TRBJ2-1, with no clear D. Germline V gene sequence: CDR1 LNHNV, CDR2 YYDKDF (reference sequence). The CDR3 runs to 12 residues. V lost 2 bases, J lost 10 bases, and 9 bases lay in between. The CDR3 loop is CATSRQSTEQFF. The DNA of the CDR3 is TGTGCCACCAGCAGACAGTCGACCGAGCAGTTCTTC.